This TCR beta chain was identified in a study of T cell responses to AZD1222 COVID-19 vaccine. About the study: Second doses at about 4 or about 12 weeks were pooled. General study points: No day 14 peak samples; only post-peak repertoires were characterized. Among those given AZD1222, only 5 to 7 were seropositive at baseline.

CDR1 and CDR2 from the germline V gene are MGHDK and SYGVNS. V lost 5 bases and J 5 bases, leaving 10 bases between the germline ends. There are 12 residues in the CDR3. In the case of this clone: No antigen is known for it.

Measured with immunoSEQ multiplex PCR; TCRdb has only the in-frame clones, and not every one. The sample yields approximately 130,000 clones, 80% to 95% seen once. The clonotype comes from an adult in good health. The source material was peripheral blood, sampled on day 0 of AZD1222 vaccination. The rearrangement links TRBV25-1 to TRBJ2-7; D is possibly TRBD1 or TRBD2 (6 bases each). The CDR3 region has the DNA TGTGCCAGCAGTCGGAGGGGGGACGAGCAGTACTTC. This encodes CASSRRGDEQYF.